The rows below give T cell receptor beta chains drawn from one sample of a study of metastatic and nonmetastatic thyroid tumors. TCRdb reanalyzed the PCR reads with MiXCR. The table shows tens of thousands of clones, with around 14% occurring only once. Sequenced material: blood. These receptors originate from a female donor with papillary thyroid cancer or a benign thyroid nodule (not recorded which). Some clones in this sample may be carry-over from other donors' samples. CDR3s include the opening cysteine and the closing phenylalanine or tryptophan. The D gene is left open where the match is weak. Size is stated for part of the rows, as once, few or many counts, or as a class when the clone is expanded.

V gene: TRBV4-1; clone size: NA; D gene: TRBD1; J gene: TRBJ1-4; CDR3 protein: CASSRRTGEDEKLFF; CDR3 DNA: TGCGCCAGCAGCCGACGGACAGGGGAGGATGAAAAACTGTTTTTT
V gene: TRBV6-5; clone size: NA; D gene: NA; J gene: TRBJ2-3; CDR3 protein: CASSLGRGADTQYF; CDR3 DNA: TGTGCCAGCAGTTTAGGACGTGGCGCAGATACGCAGTATTTT
V gene: TRBV7-9; clone size: many; D gene: NA; J gene: TRBJ1-3; CDR3 protein: CASSLGGATRSLGNTIYF; CDR3 DNA: TGTGCCAGCAGCTTAGGAGGGGCGACCCGAAGCCTCGGAAACACCATATATTTT
V gene: TRBV7-2; clone size: NA; D gene: TRBD2; J gene: TRBJ2-7; CDR3 protein: CASSVLPGGAYEQYF; CDR3 DNA: TGTGCCAGCAGTGTCCTTCCGGGAGGGGCCTACGAGCAGTACTTC
V gene: TRBV6-1; clone size: NA; D gene: TRBD1; J gene: TRBJ2-7; CDR3 protein: CASSDTPGRQGGEQYF; CDR3 DNA: TGTGCCAGCAGTGATACCCCGGGGAGACAGGGTGGCGAGCAGTACTTC
V gene: TRBV28; clone size: many; D gene: TRBD1; J gene: TRBJ2-3; CDR3 protein: CASSAHPGQGGDTQYF; CDR3 DNA: TGTGCCAGCAGCGCACACCCGGGACAGGGGGGAGATACGCAGTATTTT
V gene: TRBV5-1; clone size: many; D gene: TRBD2; J gene: TRBJ2-3; CDR3 protein: CASSYSGTSGNTDTQYF; CDR3 DNA: TGCGCCAGCAGCTACTCCGGGACTAGCGGGAACACAGATACGCAGTATTTT
V gene: TRBV6-5; clone size: medium-sized; D gene: NA; J gene: TRBJ1-1; CDR3 protein: CASSYRSGDVGNTEAFF; CDR3 DNA: TGTGCCAGCAGTTACAGGTCAGGTGATGTGGGGAACACTGAAGCTTTCTTT
V gene: TRBV5-5; clone size: many; D gene: TRBD1; J gene: TRBJ1-2; CDR3 protein: CASSLARGQIYGYTF; CDR3 DNA: TGTGCCAGCAGCTTGGCAAGGGGGCAGATCTATGGCTACACCTTC
V gene: TRBV9; clone size: many; D gene: TRBD2; J gene: TRBJ2-2; CDR3 protein: CASSAWTSGSIGELFF; CDR3 DNA: TGTGCCAGCAGCGCTTGGACTAGCGGGAGTATCGGGGAGCTGTTTTTT
V gene: TRBV6-9; clone size: few; D gene: NA; J gene: TRBJ2-4; CDR3 protein: CASSLDSGNIQYF; CDR3 DNA: TGTGCCAGCAGTTTGGACAGCGGGAACATTCAGTACTTC
V gene: TRBV29-1; clone size: many; D gene: NA; J gene: TRBJ1-2; CDR3 protein: CSVANSNYGYTF; CDR3 DNA: TGCAGCGTTGCGAACAGTAACTATGGCTACACCTTC
V gene: TRBV7-2; clone size: medium-sized; D gene: TRBD1; J gene: TRBJ2-7; CDR3 protein: CASSSSGGPSYEQYF; CDR3 DNA: TGTGCCAGCAGCTCTTCAGGGGGTCCCTCCTACGAGCAGTACTTC
V gene: TRBV20-1; clone size: many; D gene: TRBD2; J gene: TRBJ2-2; CDR3 protein: CSARPGGIGTGELFF; CDR3 DNA: TGCAGTGCTAGACCCGGGGGGATCGGGACCGGGGAGCTGTTTTTT
V gene: TRBV18; clone size: many; D gene: NA; J gene: TRBJ2-7; CDR3 protein: CASSQTKGHEQYF; CDR3 DNA: TGTGCCAGCTCCCAAACAAAGGGACACGAGCAGTACTTC
V gene: TRBV9; clone size: many; D gene: NA; J gene: TRBJ2-7; CDR3 protein: CASSVGDALTYEQYF; CDR3 DNA: TGTGCCAGCAGCGTAGGAGACGCATTAACCTACGAGCAGTACTTC
V gene: TRBV11-1; clone size: NA; D gene: TRBD2; J gene: TRBJ2-1; CDR3 protein: CASSLASGGSNEQFF; CDR3 DNA: TGTGCCAGCAGCTTAGCGAGCGGGGGGAGCAATGAGCAGTTCTTC
V gene: TRBV7-6; clone size: NA; D gene: TRBD2; J gene: TRBJ2-4; CDR3 protein: CASSEEGLAGGGEKFF; CDR3 DNA: TGTGCCAGCAGCGAAGAGGGACTAGCGGGAGGAGGAGAGAAGTTCTTC
V gene: TRBV7-2; clone size: many; D gene: NA; J gene: TRBJ1-1; CDR3 protein: CASSYEMNTEAFF; CDR3 DNA: TGTGCCAGCAGTTACGAGATGAACACTGAAGCTTTCTTT
V gene: TRBV6-1; clone size: many; D gene: NA; J gene: TRBJ2-7; CDR3 protein: CATTDGYEQYF; CDR3 DNA: TGTGCCACCACGGACGGCTACGAGCAGTACTTC